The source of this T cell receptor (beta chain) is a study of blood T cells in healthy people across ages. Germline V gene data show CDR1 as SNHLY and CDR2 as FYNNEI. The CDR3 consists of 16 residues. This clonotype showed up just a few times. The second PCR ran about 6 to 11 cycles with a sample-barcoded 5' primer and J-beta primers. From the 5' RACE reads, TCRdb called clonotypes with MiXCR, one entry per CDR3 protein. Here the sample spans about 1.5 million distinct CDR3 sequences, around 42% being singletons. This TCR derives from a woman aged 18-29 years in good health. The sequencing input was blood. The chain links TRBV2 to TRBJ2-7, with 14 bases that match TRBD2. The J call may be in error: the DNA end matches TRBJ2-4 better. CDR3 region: CASSEAGTSGGNIQYF. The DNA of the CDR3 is TGTGCCAGCAGTGAAGCGGGGACTAGCGGGGGAAACATTCAGTACTTC.